The entry below describes one TCR beta chain. What it binds is unknown. Measured with immunoSEQ multiplex PCR; TCRdb has only the in-frame clones, and not every one. There are a few million clones in the sample; 85% to 95% occur only once, and about 0.41% lies in the top ten. This entry comes from a study of shared clonotypes between healthy human individuals. Study-wide context: There were three CD4 naive, three CD4 memory, two CD8 naive and one CD8 memory plates per donor. Findings and limits, study-wide: Large depth notwithstanding, sorted-subset sequencing proved incomplete by rarefaction. The sharing of about 5% of naive CD4 clonotypes was seen across a few donors.

CDR1 and CDR2 (germline): SGHNT, YENEEA. V was cut by 0 bases and J by 0 bases, with 5 bases left in between. This CDR3 contains 15 residues. The sequence derives from a man between 18 and 35 years old in good health. Some clones in this sample may be carry-over from other donors' samples. The V gene is TRBV11-3, the J gene TRBJ2-2; D is perhaps TRBD1 or TRBD2 (5 bases each). The sequenced sample was naive CD4+ T cells from PBMCs. The subset is: CD45RA+ positively selected. CDR3 protein: CASSLEGPNTGELFF. The DNA of the CDR3 is TGTGCCAGCAGCTTAGAGGGACCGAACACCGGGGAGCTGTTTTTT.